This T cell receptor beta chain was recorded in a study of human T cells and chemical hapten exposure. The CDR3 spans 20 residues. Library preparation tagged each individual cDNA molecule with a unique molecular identifier. TCRdb redid the calling of the RACE reads with MiXCR, one entry per CDR3 protein. The sample has around 200,000 distinct CDR3 sequences, approximately 29% seen once; the top ten hold about 2.8%. The time point is: pre-sensitization, week 0. Treatment specified: therapeutic diphenylcyclopropenone sensitization with weekly scalp DPC. The sequence came from a woman aged 25 to 45 with alopecia areata. Some clones in this sample may be carry-over from other donors' samples. The J gene is TRBJ2-3, the V gene TRBV3-2; TRBD2, the D gene given by the table, was not confirmed from the DNA. TRBV3-2 is marked as a pseudogene. This sample comprised whole blood, obtained in connection with sensitization to the hapten diphenylcyclopropenone (DPC). The CDR3 spells CASSQDMESSGGITTDTQYF. As DNA, the CDR3 is TGTGCCAGCAGCCAAGATATGGAGTCTAGCGGGGGGATAACCACAGATACGCAGTATTTT.